These 25 T cell receptor beta chains were all obtained from the same sample, sequenced in a study of long-term antiretroviral therapy in people with HIV (dated by TCRdb to between 2020 and 2023). The immunoSEQ hsTCRB v3.0 assay was used at survey level resolution for TRB variable region sequencing. TCRdb limited this immuneACCESS table to in-frame rearrangements with V and J called. A share of clones is missing; checked studies link under half to unresolved V genes, and the rest is unexplained. Counted in this sample were 42,000 or so clones; 85% to 90% of them appeared once. The biggest ten clones account for about 4% of the sample. The source material was unsorted PBMCs, sampled 1.2 years after starting antiretroviral therapy. The receptors stem from a woman aged 50 to 60 with HIV.

The chain recombines TRBV6-1 with TRBJ1-2, with TRBD1 as a possible D gene (5 bases). CDR1 and CDR2 from the germline V gene are MNHNS and SASEGT. Trimming cost V 4 bases and J 3 bases, with 12 bases left between them. CDR3 size: 14 residues. CDR3 coding DNA: TGTGCCAGCAGTGCGTCAGGAGGGGACTATGGCTACACCTTC. It specifies CASSASGGDYGYTF.

The genes are TRBV7-6 and TRBJ1-1; D is ambiguous. Trimming cost V 2 bases and J 7 bases, with 14 bases left between them. The CDR3 runs to 14 residues. The germline CDR1 and CDR2 sequences are SGHVS and FNYEAQ. CDR3 loop: CASSLSPAAIEAFF. In nucleotides, the CDR3 is TGTGCCAGCAGCTTATCCCCCGCAGCGATTGAAGCTTTCTTT.

Points on this clone: The sample contains more than one DNA sequence encoding this CDR3. The chain is built from TRBV15 and TRBJ2-3; the D is unclear. Trimming pared 3 bases from V and 2 bases from J, leaving 6 bases between. The CDR3 extends over 13 amino acids. Germline V lookup: CDR1 LNHNV, CDR2 YYDKDF (reference sequence). The CDR3 spells CATSRGSTDTQYF. Written as DNA, the CDR3 is TGTGCCACCAGCAGGGGCTCCACAGATACGCAGTATTTT.

V and J are TRBV6-4 and TRBJ1-1; D gene uncertain. Trimming shortened V by 6 bases and J by 0 bases, and 14 bases separated the two germline ends. This CDR3 has 15 residues. Per the germline V gene, CDR1 is MRHNA and CDR2 is SNTAGT. CDR3 sequence: CASRRAALVNTEAFF. Written as DNA, the CDR3 is TGTGCCAGCAGGCGGGCAGCTCTGGTGAACACTGAAGCTTTCTTT.

V gene TRBV7-9 combines with J gene TRBJ2-7, with D perhaps TRBD1 (5 bases). The ends were cut back, 6 bases at V and 3 bases at J, with 21 bases in the middle. The CDR3 length is 16 residues. Germline V CDR1 and CDR2: SEHNR, FQNEAQ (reference sequence). CDR3 in DNA: TGTGCCAGCAGTGGCCCACAGGCCATACCGCGCTACGAGCAGTACTTC. Translation: CASSGPQAIPRYEQYF. The whole variable domain, filled in from reference TRBV7-9 and TRBJ2-7, reads DTGVSQNPRHKITKRGQNVTFRCDPISEHNRLYWYRQTLGQGPEFLTYFQNEAQLEKSRLLSDRFSAERPKGSFSTLEIQRTEQGDSAMYLCASSGPQAIPRYEQYFGPGTRLTVT.

This clone is a singleton in its sample. The chain carries TRBV7-2 and TRBJ2-3; 9 bases align to TRBD1. Germline CDR1 reads SGHTA; CDR2 reads FQGNSA. J gave up 5 bases and V 5 bases, and 8 bases lay outside the gene matches. The CDR3 runs 15 residues. The chain's CDR3 is CASSRRQGGIDTQYF. CDR3 nucleotides: TGTGCCAGCAGCCGGAGACAGGGGGGAATAGATACGCAGTATTTT.

This clone was observed a single time. The V and J genes are TRBV10-2 and TRBJ2-3; 7 nucleotides line up with TRBD2. The CDR3 sequence is 13 residues long. The germline V gene has CDR1 WSHSY and CDR2 SAAADI. With V trimmed by 6 bases and J by 1 base, 1 base remained unmatched. The CDR3 DNA sequence: TGCGCCAGCAGGGCGGGGGGCACAGATACGCAGTATTTT. This gives the protein CASRAGGTDTQYF.

There are a few counts of this clone. The rearrangement links TRBV7-9 to TRBJ1-1; D uncertain. The V gene's germline CDR1 is SEHNR and CDR2 FQNEAQ (reference sequence). The CDR3 runs 14 residues. Trimming stripped 1 base from V and 1 base from J, with 7 bases between. The CDR3: CASSLEQPNTEAFF. The CDR3 DNA reads as TGTGCCAGCAGCTTAGAACAGCCGAACACTGAAGCTTTCTTT.

The rearrangement links TRBV10-3 to TRBJ2-7, with D hard to call. Germline CDR1 and CDR2: ENHRY and SYGVKD. Trimming took off 2 bases at V and 5 bases at J, with 4 bases between the two ends. The CDR3 contains 11 residues. The CDR3 reads CAISEPDEQYF. CDR3 nucleotide sequence: TGTGCCATCAGTGAGCCGGACGAGCAGTACTTC.

V and J are TRBV12-5 and TRBJ2-3, with TRBD1 matching over 8 bases. Trimming took 3 bases from V and 0 from J; bases not matched to a gene: 23. The CDR3 totals 22 residues. Germline lookup yields CDR1 LGHNT and CDR2 FRNRAP. As DNA, the CDR3 is TGTGCTAGTGGTTTCCGCCCCACAGGGGGGATAGGACGTCGGTATAGCACAGATACGCAGTATTTT. Protein product: CASGFRPTGGIGRRYSTDTQYF. Full variable domain (rest looked up from reference TRBV12-5 and TRBJ2-3): DARVTQTPRHKVTEMGQEVTMRCQPILGHNTVFWYRQTMMQGLELLAYFRNRAPLDDSGMPKDRFSAEMPDATLATLKIQPSEPRDSAVYFCASGFRPTGGIGRRYSTDTQYFGPGTRLTVL.

The J gene is TRBJ2-1, the V gene TRBV4-3; D might be TRBD2 (5 bases). V was shortened by 0 bases and J by 4 bases, with 10 bases between the two germline ends. The CDR3 is 15 residues long. CDR1 is LGHNA and CDR2 is YSLEER in the germline V gene. The CDR3, as DNA: TGCGCCAGCAGCCAAGATCTCACGGGGTACAATGAGCAGTTCTTC. Protein product: CASSQDLTGYNEQFF.

V is TRBV27 and J is TRBJ1-6, with 9 bases matching TRBD1. The V segment lost 7 bases and the J segment 8 bases; nucleotides outside the gene matches: 12. The germline gives CDR1 MNHEY, CDR2 SMNVEV (reference sequence). The CDR3 totals 16 residues. The chain's CDR3 is CASIIKQGAVDSPLHF. The CDR3 region has the DNA TGTGCCAGCATCATAAAACAGGGGGCGGTAGATTCACCCCTCCACTTT.

This CDR3 is CASRETGLPHEQYF. In DNA form, the CDR3 reads TGTGCCAGCAGAGAGACAGGGCTCCCCCACGAGCAGTACTTC. J is TRBJ2-7 and V is TRBV2; 7 nucleotides line up with TRBD1. Trimming cost V 6 bases and J 5 bases; bases outside gene matches: 10. Germline CDR1 SNHLY, CDR2 FYNNEI. The CDR3 runs 14 residues.

J is TRBJ2-7 and V is TRBV4-3; D remains unclear. The V end lost 0 bases, the J end lost 2 bases, and 14 bases lay between the germline ends. Germline values: CDR1 LGHNA, CDR2 YSLEER. The CDR3 totals 16 residues. The CDR3 reads CASSQDVGGSPYEQYF. CDR3 nucleotides: TGCGCCAGCAGCCAAGATGTGGGCGGCAGCCCCTACGAGCAGTACTTC.

The chain employs TRBV7-8 and TRBJ1-5, with no clear D. The V and J ends lost 5 bases and 7 bases respectively, with 15 bases between them. CDR1 is SGHVS and CDR2 is FQNEAQ in the germline V gene. The CDR3 length is 14 residues. CDR3: CASSPTEGRQPQHF. CDR3 bases: TGTGCCAGCAGCCCCACGGAGGGCCGACAGCCCCAGCATTTT. The entire variable domain, with the rest obtained from reference TRBV7-8 and TRBJ1-5, is as follows: GAGVSQSPRYKVAKRGQDVALRCDPISGHVSLFWYQQALGQGPEFLTYFQNEAQLDKSGLPSDRFFAERPEGSVSTLKIQRTQQEDSAVYLCASSPTEGRQPQHFGDGTRLSIL.

V and J are TRBV5-6 and TRBJ1-5; possibly TRBD1 for D (5 bases). From germline, CDR1 is SGHDT and CDR2 YYEEEE. The CDR3 sequence is 14 residues long. Trimming removed 0 bases from V and 7 bases from J, with 11 bases in between. The CDR3 region has the DNA TGTGCCAGCAGCTTGGGCAGGGTTCTACAGCCCCAGCATTTT. Protein sequence: CASSLGRVLQPQHF.

The chain has TRBV5-1 and TRBJ2-1; D call uncertain. From germline, CDR1 is SGHRS and CDR2 YFSETQ. CDR3 length: 13 amino acids. V lost 4 bases and J 8 bases, leaving 13 bases between the germline ends. CDR3 residues: CASSHIPHDEQFF. The CDR3 bases are TGCGCCAGCAGCCATATCCCCCACGATGAGCAGTTCTTC.

The V and J genes are TRBV7-2 and TRBJ2-1; D gene ambiguous. This CDR3 has 15 residues. Between the trimmed V and J ends, which lost 4 bases and 1 base, there was a span of 11 bases. Germline V gene data show CDR1 as SGHTA and CDR2 as FQGNSA. CDR3 sequence reads: CASSYSAMSYNEQFF. As DNA, the CDR3 is TGTGCCAGCAGCTATTCCGCAATGTCCTACAATGAGCAGTTCTTC. Looking up the rest from reference TRBV7-2 and TRBJ2-1 gives the full variable domain: GAGVSQSPSNKVTEKGKDVELRCDPISGHTALYWYRQSLGQGLEFLIYFQGNSAPDKSGLPSDRFSAERTGGSVSTLTIQRTQQEDSAVYLCASSYSAMSYNEQFFGPGTRLTVL.

V and J are TRBV7-9 and TRBJ1-4, with D unresolved. This CDR3 comprises 14 residues. Trimming pared 5 bases from V and 7 bases from J, leaving 14 bases between. CDR1 is SEHNR, CDR2 FQNEAQ, per germline (reference sequence). CDR3 amino acids: CASSKVLMGEKLFF. The CDR3, as DNA: TGTGCCAGCAGCAAAGTCCTGATGGGTGAAAAACTGTTTTTT.

This sequence joins TRBV7-8 and TRBJ1-2; D is undetermined. Trimming removed 5 bases from V and 4 bases from J, with 17 bases in between. Germline V gene lookup returns CDR1 SGHVS and CDR2 FQNEAQ. This CDR3 has 15 residues. CDR3 loop: CASSGKIGLAYGYTF. CDR3 DNA: TGTGCCAGCAGCGGTAAGATCGGACTCGCCTATGGCTACACCTTC.

This rearrangement joins TRBV18 to TRBJ2-3, with TRBD2 matching over 8 bases. The CDR3 spans 15 residues. Germline CDR1 KGHSH, CDR2 LQKENI. Trimming removed 4 bases from V and 1 base from J; junction bases left unmatched: 4. The CDR3 nucleotides are TGTGCCAGCTCACAAACTAGCGGAGGCACAGATACGCAGTATTTT. Its translation: CASSQTSGGTDTQYF.

V and J are TRBV5-1 and TRBJ2-4; TRBD1 agrees at 8 bases. CDR3 size: 15 residues. Trimming removed 4 bases from V and 9 bases from J; junction bases left unmatched: 12. The V gene's germline CDR1 is SGHRS and CDR2 YFSETQ. For the CDR3, the DNA is TGCGCCAGCAGCCCAGCTCCGACAGGGGACGGCATTCAGTACTTC. Translation: CASSPAPTGDGIQYF.

This clone came up a few times. The chain links TRBV7-2 to TRBJ1-2; TRBD1 is a possible D gene (6 bases). The CDR3 covers 14 residues. V shed 5 bases and J shed 4 bases, with 14 bases lying between them. Germline CDR1 is SGHTA and CDR2 is FQGNSA. CDR3 protein: CASSPGTNVYGYTF. Here the CDR3 DNA reads TGTGCCAGCAGCCCAGGGACAAACGTCTATGGCTACACCTTC. Full variable domain (rest looked up from reference TRBV7-2 and TRBJ1-2): GAGVSQSPSNKVTEKGKDVELRCDPISGHTALYWYRQSLGQGLEFLIYFQGNSAPDKSGLPSDRFSAERTGGSVSTLTIQRTQQEDSAVYLCASSPGTNVYGYTFGSGTRLTVV.

The chain recombines TRBV5-4 with TRBJ2-1; possible D gene TRBD2, 7 bases. This CDR3 comprises 16 residues. CDR1 SGHNT and CDR2 YYREEE come from the germline V gene (reference sequence). V was pared by 0 bases and J by 7 bases, with 17 bases between. CDR3 loop: CASSLEGGGLGNEQFF. The DNA of the CDR3 is TGTGCCAGCAGCTTGGAAGGCGGGGGCTTGGGTAATGAGCAGTTCTTC.

The chain links TRBV6-5 to TRBJ2-7; the D gene could be TRBD1 or TRBD2 (5 bases each). The CDR3 is made up of 14 amino acids. V was shortened by 7 bases and J by 2 bases, with 15 bases between the two germline ends. CDR1 is MNHEY and CDR2 is SVGAGI in the germline V gene. CDR3: CASTRAGATYEQYF. As DNA, the CDR3 is TGTGCCAGCACTCGTGCCGGGGCCACCTACGAGCAGTACTTC.